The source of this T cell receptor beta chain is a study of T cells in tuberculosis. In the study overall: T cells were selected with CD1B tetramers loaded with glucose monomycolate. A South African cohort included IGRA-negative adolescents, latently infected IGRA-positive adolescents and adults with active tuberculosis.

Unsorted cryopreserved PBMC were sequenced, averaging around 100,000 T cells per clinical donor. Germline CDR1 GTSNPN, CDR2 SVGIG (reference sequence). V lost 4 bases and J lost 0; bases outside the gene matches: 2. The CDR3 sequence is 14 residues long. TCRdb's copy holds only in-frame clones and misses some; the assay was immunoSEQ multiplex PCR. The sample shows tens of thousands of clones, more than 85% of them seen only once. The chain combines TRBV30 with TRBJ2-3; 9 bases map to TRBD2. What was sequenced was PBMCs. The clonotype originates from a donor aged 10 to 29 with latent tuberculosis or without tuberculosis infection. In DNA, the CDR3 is TGTGCCTGGACCCTAGCGGGGAGCACAGATACGCAGTATTTT. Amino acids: CAWTLAGSTDTQYF.